These 25 T cell receptor beta chains were sequenced from one sample in a study of T cell responses to AZD1222 COVID-19 vaccine. Clones were read by immunoSEQ multiplex PCR, and TCRdb kept only the in-frame ones, dropping some. The table records tens of thousands of clones, 80% of them present only once. Sample: peripheral blood, taken 28 days after the second AZD1222 dose. All receptors come from an adult who received the AZD1222 COVID-19 vaccine.

The chain carries TRBV6-1 and TRBJ2-3; D may be TRBD2 (5 bases). Germline V lookup: CDR1 MNHNS, CDR2 SASEGT. This CDR3 is built from 15 residues. Trimming left V 5 bases short and J 0 bases short, with 12 bases between. CDR3 nucleotides: TGTGCCAGCAGTTCCCAGCGGAGTAGCACAGATACGCAGTATTTT. Residues: CASSSQRSSTDTQYF.

The chain combines TRBV7-9 with TRBJ1-2; a possible D gene is TRBD1 (6 bases). V lost 5 bases and J lost 1, with 14 bases in between. The CDR3 extends over 15 amino acids. Germline lookup yields CDR1 SEHNR and CDR2 FQNEAQ (reference sequence). CDR3: CASSDGTWINYGYTF. CDR3 DNA: TGTGCCAGCAGCGACGGGACATGGATTAACTATGGCTACACCTTC.

V usage is TRBV4-1 and J usage is TRBJ1-2; D may be TRBD1 (5 bases). V lost 0 bases to trimming and J lost 7 bases, with 15 bases between them. CDR1 MGHRA and CDR2 YSYEKL come from the germline V gene. This CDR3 has 15 amino acids. CDR3 amino acids: CASSQDPQGRAGYTF. DNA of the CDR3: TGCGCCAGCAGCCAAGATCCCCAAGGCAGGGCTGGCTACACCTTC.

The chain links TRBV18 to TRBJ1-6; D is unresolved. V lost 1 base and J lost 5, with 9 bases in between. This CDR3 is 15 amino acids long. Germline V CDR1 and CDR2: KGHSH, LQKENI. CDR3 residues: CASSPLSGDNSPLHF. CDR3 DNA: TGTGCCAGCTCACCACTGAGTGGGGATAATTCACCCCTCCACTTT.

The CDR3: CASSTRQGAGELFF. The CDR3 DNA reads as TGCGCCAGCAGCACGCGACAGGGCGCCGGGGAGCTGTTTTTT. The chain links TRBV5-1 to TRBJ2-2, with 7 positions matching TRBD1. After removal of 4 bases from V and 6 bases from J, the junction contained 6 bases not matched to a gene. Looked up from germline, CDR1 is SGHRS and CDR2 is YFSETQ. This CDR3 has 14 amino acids.

The rearrangement links TRBV9 to TRBJ2-1; TRBD2 aligns across 8 bases. The junction had 3 bases not matched to a gene; V was cut back by 3 bases and J by 1 base. There are 15 residues in the CDR3. Germline V lookup: CDR1 SGDLS, CDR2 YYNGEE. The chain's CDR3 is CASSGERESYNEQFF. CDR3 nucleotide sequence: TGTGCCAGCAGCGGCGAGCGGGAGTCCTACAATGAGCAGTTCTTC. The full variable domain, completed using reference TRBV9 and TRBJ2-1, is DSGVTQTPKHLITATGQRVTLRCSPRSGDLSVYWYQQSLDQGLQFLIQYYNGEERAKGNILERFSAQQFPDLHSELNLSSLELGDSALYFCASSGERESYNEQFFGPGTRLTVL.

J is TRBJ2-1 and V is TRBV28, with D uncertain. Trimming left V 3 bases short and J 3 bases short, with 0 bases between. The CDR3 totals 11 residues. CDR1 MDHEN and CDR2 SYDVKM come from the germline V gene. The CDR3 sequence is CASSFYNEQFF. The CDR3 DNA follows: TGTGCCAGCAGTTTCTACAATGAGCAGTTCTTC.

The sample holds one count of this clone. The rearrangement uses TRBV2 and TRBJ2-2; 8 nucleotides match TRBD1. CDR1 and CDR2 (germline): SNHLY, FYNNEI. The CDR3 runs to 17 residues. The V gene end was trimmed by 3 bases and the J gene end by 2 bases; junction bases not matched to a gene: 8. In nucleotides, the CDR3 is TGTGCCAGCAGTGACATCTCAGGGGGCTACAACACCGGGGAGCTGTTTTTT. Protein product: CASSDISGGYNTGELFF.

This chain links TRBV3-1 (or the pseudogene TRBV3-2) with TRBJ2-2, with D perhaps given as TRBD1 or TRBD2 (5 bases each). The CDR3 covers 19 residues. Per germline, CDR1 LGHDT and CDR2 YNNKEL (reference sequence). V shed 1 base and J shed 6 bases, with 24 bases lying between them. The CDR3 sequence is CASSQALGDPIVIAGELFF. CDR3 DNA sequence: TGTGCCAGCAGCCAAGCGTTGGGGGACCCGATTGTAATCGCCGGGGAGCTGTTTTTT.

The chain employs TRBV27 and TRBJ2-5; D is perhaps TRBD1 (5 bases). The V gene's germline CDR1 is MNHEY and CDR2 SMNVEV (reference sequence). V lost 5 bases and J 7 bases, leaving 20 bases between the germline ends. The CDR3 is 15 residues long. The CDR3 spells CASSPLGGAPGTQYF. As DNA, the CDR3 is TGTGCCAGCAGTCCTCTTGGTGGGGCCCCGGGGACCCAGTACTTC.

The chain combines TRBV5-5 with TRBJ1-2, with 10 nucleotides matching TRBD1. This CDR3 is 16 amino acids long. The germline V gene has CDR1 SGHKS and CDR2 YYEKEE (reference sequence). With 0 bases clipped from V and 4 bases from J, the junction kept 6 bases outside the gene matches. The CDR3: CASSLAGTGDFYGYTF. In DNA form, the CDR3 reads TGTGCCAGCAGCTTGGCCGGGACAGGGGATTTCTATGGCTACACCTTC.

The CDR3 protein is CAISRAGEDNEQFF. The CDR3 region has the DNA TGTGCCATCAGTCGTGCCGGGGAGGACAATGAGCAGTTCTTC. The chain has TRBV10-3 and TRBJ2-1; tentatively, D is TRBD2 (6 bases). The length of the CDR3 is 14 residues. The V end lost 5 bases, the J end lost 5 bases, and 13 bases lay between the germline ends. Germline assignment: CDR1 ENHRY and CDR2 SYGVKD.

The chain carries TRBV7-3 and TRBJ1-1, with 7 nucleotides matching TRBD1. CDR3 size: 13 residues. V shed 5 bases, J shed 3 bases, and the junction held 3 bases outside the gene matches. Per germline, CDR1 SGHTA and CDR2 FQGTGA. In DNA form, the CDR3 reads TGTGCCAGCAGCCCCCAGGGGGACACTGAAGCTTTCTTT. As protein: CASSPQGDTEAFF.

The chain is built from TRBV21-1 and TRBJ2-7; TRBD1 was called by the table and not checked on the DNA. TRBV21-1 is recorded as a pseudogene. CDR3 length: 14 residues. Written as DNA, the CDR3 is TGTGCCAGCAGCGGCCCTCAGGGGGCCTACGAGCAGTACTTC. Translation: CASSGPQGAYEQYF.

This clone was seen only a few times. V is TRBV3-1 (or the pseudogene TRBV3-2) and J is TRBJ2-3; D assignment may be TRBD1 or TRBD2 (6 bases each). This CDR3 spans 14 amino acids. V was cut by 7 bases and J by 0 bases, with 11 bases left in between. Germline CDR1 and CDR2: LGHDT and YNNKEL (reference sequence). The CDR3 loop reads CASTAGHSTDTQYF. DNA for the CDR3: TGTGCCAGCACCGCGGGACATAGCACAGATACGCAGTATTTT.

The V and J genes are TRBV6-1 and TRBJ2-7; D perhaps matches TRBD1 (5 bases). Trimming left V 1 base short and J 2 bases short, with 21 bases between. This CDR3 has 18 amino acids. The germline V gene has CDR1 MNHNS and CDR2 SASEGT. CDR3 in DNA: TGTGCCAGCAGTGAAGGAGGCCGGTCAGGGCTAGGCCCCTACGAGCAGTACTTC. Its protein product is CASSEGGRSGLGPYEQYF.

The rearrangement links TRBV5-1 to TRBJ2-3; D is unresolved. Germline CDR1 and CDR2: SGHRS and YFSETQ. Trimming left V 2 bases short and J 0 bases short, with 13 bases between. The CDR3 extends over 16 amino acids. The CDR3 here is CASSLSVRPSTDTQYF. In nucleotides, the CDR3 is TGCGCCAGCAGCTTATCTGTCAGGCCGAGCACAGATACGCAGTATTTT.

The chain uses TRBV9 and TRBJ2-1; D is undetermined. V gave up 0 bases and J gave up 9 bases, with 13 bases separating them. CDR3 length equals 14 residues. Germline CDR1 reads SGDLS; CDR2 reads YYNGEE. Here the CDR3 reads CASSVELFYGEQFF. Written as DNA, the CDR3 is TGTGCCAGCAGCGTAGAACTCTTTTATGGTGAGCAGTTCTTC.

This clone was picked up a small number of times. CDR3 region: CASSRQVSNQPQHF. The CDR3 nucleotides read TGTGCCAGCAGCAGACAAGTTAGCAATCAGCCCCAGCATTTT. The chain recombines TRBV28 with TRBJ1-5; D unresolved. The CDR3 runs to 14 residues. Germline V gene data show CDR1 as MDHEN and CDR2 as SYDVKM. Trimming removed 6 bases at V and 0 bases at J, with 9 bases between.

The rearrangement uses TRBV7-9 and TRBJ1-2; D is ambiguous. The V end was cut by 4 bases, the J end by 1 base, with 16 bases between. Germline V gives CDR1 SEHNR, CDR2 FQNEAQ (reference sequence). There are 16 residues in the CDR3. The CDR3 DNA reads as TGTGCCAGCAGCTCTATCCGTTACACGGTTAACTATGGCTACACCTTC. This gives the protein CASSSIRYTVNYGYTF.

This rearrangement joins TRBV5-1 to TRBJ2-1; tentative D call: TRBD1 (5 bases). The CDR3 runs 17 residues. The V end lost 4 bases, the J end lost 8 bases, and 25 bases lay between the germline ends. CDR1 and CDR2 from the germline V gene are SGHRS and YFSETQ. The CDR3 region has the DNA TGCGCCAGCAGCGCTCTAATATGGCAGGGAAGGCAGGATGAGCAGTTCTTC. Protein product: CASSALIWQGRQDEQFF.

This clone was recorded only once. This chain connects TRBV28 to TRBJ2-7, with D perhaps matching TRBD1 (6 bases). CDR3 length: 15 amino acids. V was trimmed by 4 bases and J by 5 bases, leaving 18 bases between them. CDR1 is MDHEN, CDR2 SYDVKM, per germline. CDR3: CASSSTDRNPNEQYF. Written as DNA, the CDR3 is TGTGCCAGCAGTTCTACTGACAGGAACCCCAACGAGCAGTACTTC. Full variable domain (remainder filled in from reference TRBV28 and TRBJ2-7): DVKVTQSSRYLVKRTGEKVFLECVQDMDHENMFWYRQDPGLGLRLIYFSYDVKMKEKGDIPEGYSVSREKKERFSLILESASTNQTSMYLCASSSTDRNPNEQYFGPGTRLTVT.

The genes are TRBV5-5 and TRBJ2-1; possible D gene TRBD2, 6 bases. The V gene's germline CDR1 is SGHKS and CDR2 YYEKEE (reference sequence). This CDR3 has 15 amino acids. V was trimmed by 1 base and J by 8 bases, leaving 16 bases between them. The chain's CDR3 is CASSLSGDLFDEQFF. CDR3 DNA: TGTGCCAGCAGCTTGTCGGGGGATTTGTTCGATGAGCAGTTCTTC.

The rearrangement joins TRBV29-1 to TRBJ2-2; TRBD1 agrees at 7 bases. This CDR3 contains 14 residues. Unmatched junction bases numbered 10, after V lost 7 bases and J lost 5 bases. Germline CDR1 and CDR2: SQVTM and ANQGSEA. The CDR3 DNA follows: TGCAGCGCACAGGGACAGACTTATACCGGGGAGCTGTTTTTT. Its protein is CSAQGQTYTGELFF.

The V and J genes are TRBV7-2 and TRBJ2-3, with 13 nucleotides matching TRBD2. The CDR3 covers 16 residues. The V segment lost 8 bases and the J segment 1 base; nucleotides outside the gene matches: 6. CDR1 and CDR2 from the germline V gene are SGHTA and FQGNSA. This chain's CDR3 is CASRLGLAGGTDTQYF. The CDR3 DNA sequence: TGTGCCAGCCGCCTAGGACTAGCGGGGGGCACAGATACGCAGTATTTT.